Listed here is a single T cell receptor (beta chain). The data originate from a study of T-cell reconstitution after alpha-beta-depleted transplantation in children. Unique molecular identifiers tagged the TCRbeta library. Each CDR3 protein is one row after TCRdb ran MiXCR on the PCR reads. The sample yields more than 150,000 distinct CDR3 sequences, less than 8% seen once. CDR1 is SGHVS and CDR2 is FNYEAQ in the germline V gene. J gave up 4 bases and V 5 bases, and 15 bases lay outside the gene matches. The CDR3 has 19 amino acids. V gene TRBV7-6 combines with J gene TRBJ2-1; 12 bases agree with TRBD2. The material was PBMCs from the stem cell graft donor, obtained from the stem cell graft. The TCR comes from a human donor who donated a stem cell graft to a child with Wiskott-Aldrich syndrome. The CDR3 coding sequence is TGTGCCAGCAGCCCGGGACTAGCGGGCTCAAGGCTGCGATACAATGAGCAGTTCTTC. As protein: CASSPGLAGSRLRYNEQFF.